The entry below gives a single TCR beta chain sequence along with its context. Its antigen is not known. This specimen comes from a study of shared clonotypes between healthy human individuals. Study-wide findings and caveats: Relative to clonotypes present in all four donors, those not shared had lower generation probabilities. Sequencing depth was predicted to influence how clonotypes are shared among donors.

Produced via immunoSEQ multiplex PCR; TCRdb's table is partial and in-frame only. The table includes roughly 1,600,000 clones, around 98.5% detected once. Material for sequencing was naive CD4+ T cells sorted from blood. Sample subset: CD45RA+ positively selected. This sequence was found in a man aged 25 to 45 in good health.

The chain's CDR3 is CASHTLRGPRGQEQYF. In nucleotides, the CDR3 is TGTGCCAGCCATACCCTAAGGGGCCCAAGGGGTCAAGAGCAGTACTTC. The rearrangement joins TRBV27 to TRBJ2-7, with D tentatively TRBD1 (5 bases). The germline V gene has CDR1 MNHEY and CDR2 SMNVEV (reference sequence). The CDR3 totals 16 residues. V gave up 8 bases and J gave up 7 bases, with 27 bases separating them.